The 2 T cell receptor beta chains given below trace back to one sample, sequenced in a study of shared clonotypes between healthy human individuals. TCRdb keeps only in-frame clones here, not all; method: immunoSEQ multiplex PCR. The sample holds under 1,900,000 clones, 98% seen once. Sequenced input: naive CD4+ T cells sorted from blood. Subset described: CD45RA+ positively selected. These TCRs come from a man aged 25 to 40 in good health.

The J gene is TRBJ1-4, the V gene TRBV2; D is undetermined. The CDR3 has 14 residues. CDR1 is SNHLY and CDR2 is FYNNEI in the germline V gene. V shed 7 bases and J shed 7 bases, with 16 bases lying between them. CDR3 loop: CASTPDRELEKLFF. CDR3 nucleotides: TGTGCCAGCACACCTGATAGGGAACTTGAAAAACTGTTTTTT.

The gene calls are TRBV10-2 and TRBJ2-5, with 7 bases that match TRBD2. J gave up 5 bases and V 7 bases, and 4 bases lay outside the gene matches. The germline V gene encodes CDR1 WSHSY and CDR2 SAAADI. This CDR3 is built from 12 residues. CDR3 bases: TGCGCCAGCACCGTCGGGGGGGAGACCCAGTACTTC. This sequence encodes CASTVGGETQYF.